This T cell receptor (beta chain) was captured by sequencing in a study of shared T cell receptors in the human thymus. Germline V gene data show CDR1 as WNHNN and CDR2 as SYGVQD (reference sequence). The CDR3 is 13 residues long. Trimming took 11 bases from V and 5 from J, leaving 19 bases between them. Measured with immunoSEQ multiplex PCR; TCRdb has only the in-frame clones, and not every one. The data show hundreds of thousands of clones, 88% seen once. This sample also appeared in a second study, on human thymus T cells. This second report adds: Corrective cardiac operations yielded the resected thymus tissue. What appeared biased in thymic and blood repertoires was the usage of V and J genes. Among unrelated individuals, related research reported thymic repertoires that overlapped highly.

Sequenced material: thymocytes. The TCR originated in a boy in the first two years of life with a congenital heart defect. The chain couples TRBV10-1 to TRBJ2-7; D is undetermined. DNA of the CDR3: TGCGCCCCACTCCTCACCGCGTCCCACGAGCAGTACTTC. It codes for CAPLLTASHEQYF.